The next 27 T cell receptor beta chains were all read from a single sample in a study of blood T cell repertoires in COVID-19. Profiling relied on immunoSEQ multiplex PCR, and the TCRdb table lists in-frame clones only, not all of them. The table has 300,000 or so clones, about 87% seen once. The sequenced material came from peripheral blood. These receptors were taken from a man between 65 and 79 years old with acute or convalescent COVID-19.

The gene calls are TRBV11-2 and TRBJ1-1; the D gene is possibly TRBD1 (6 bases). Germline-derived CDR1 and CDR2 are SGHAT and FQNNGV. The CDR3 contains 15 residues. Deletions cut 2 bases from V and 1 base from J, with 11 bases between. The CDR3 bases are TGTGCCAGCAGCTTAATCGGCAGGGGGAACACTGAAGCTTTCTTT. It encodes CASSLIGRGNTEAFF.

The chain couples TRBV6-2 or TRBV6-3 to TRBJ2-7; 7 bases align to TRBD1. From germline, CDR1 is MNHEY and CDR2 SVGEGT. The CDR3 contains 15 residues. Trimming cost V 0 bases and J 2 bases; bases outside gene matches: 4. CDR3 in amino acids: CASSYSGQPPYEQYF. CDR3 bases: TGTGCCAGCAGTTACTCGGGACAGCCCCCCTACGAGCAGTACTTC.

The chain carries TRBV28 and TRBJ1-2; possibly TRBD1 for D (6 bases). This CDR3 is 12 amino acids long. V was clipped by 4 bases and J by 4 bases, with 7 bases between them. CDR1 is MDHEN and CDR2 is SYDVKM in the germline V gene. CDR3 bases: TGTGCCAGCAGTTCCAGGGGCTATGGCTACACCTTC. Its translation is CASSSRGYGYTF.

This sequence joins TRBV3-1 (or the pseudogene TRBV3-2) and TRBJ1-1; D possibly corresponds to TRBD1 (5 bases). Looked up from germline, CDR1 is LGHDT and CDR2 is YNNKEL (reference sequence). The CDR3 loop spans 14 amino acids. V dropped 1 base and J dropped 1 base, with 7 bases sitting between them. The CDR3 nucleotides are TGTGCCAGCAGCCAAGGGGGGGGGAACACTGAAGCTTTCTTT. Its protein product is CASSQGGGNTEAFF.

This chain connects TRBV5-6 to TRBJ1-5, with D hard to call. Germline V gives CDR1 SGHDT, CDR2 YYEEEE. This CDR3 spans 14 amino acids. Trimming left V 3 bases short and J 1 base short, with 8 bases between. The CDR3 bases are TGTGCCAGCAGCTCTGCCAGGAGCAATCAGCCCCAGCATTTT. This sequence encodes CASSSARSNQPQHF.

The chain combines TRBV2 with TRBJ2-1; tentative D call: TRBD2 (6 bases). Germline assignment: CDR1 SNHLY and CDR2 FYNNEI. Trimming pared 6 bases from V and 12 bases from J, leaving 15 bases between. CDR3 length: 12 residues. In DNA, the CDR3 is TGTGCCAGCAGCCCTAGGAGGGGTTTGCAGTTCTTC. As protein: CASSPRRGLQFF.

The chain employs TRBV7-8 and TRBJ1-5; D possibly corresponds to TRBD1 (5 bases). CDR1 is SGHVS, CDR2 FQNEAQ, per germline. The CDR3 spans 13 residues. The germline V and J ends were trimmed by 8 bases and 6 bases, with 14 bases remaining between them. The CDR3 region has the DNA TGTGCCAGCGCGGGGGATCGGAGTCAGCCCCAGCATTTT. It yields the protein CASAGDRSQPQHF. The full variable domain, rest sourced from reference TRBV7-8 and TRBJ1-5, is GAGVSQSPRYKVAKRGQDVALRCDPISGHVSLFWYQQALGQGPEFLTYFQNEAQLDKSGLPSDRFFAERPEGSVSTLKIQRTQQEDSAVYLCASAGDRSQPQHFGDGTRLSIL.

The V gene is TRBV2, the J gene TRBJ1-2; possibly TRBD1 for D (6 bases). Per germline, CDR1 SNHLY and CDR2 FYNNEI. The CDR3 length is 15 residues. Trimming took off 2 bases at V and 2 bases at J, with 12 bases between the two ends. The CDR3 nucleotides are TGTGCCAGCAGTGAACGGTCAGGGGCGAACTATGGCTACACCTTC. This translates into CASSERSGANYGYTF. Supplemented by reference TRBV2 and TRBJ1-2, the full variable domain reads EPEVTQTPSHQVTQMGQEVILRCVPISNHLYFYWYRQILGQKVEFLVSFYNNEISEKSEIFDDQFSVERPDGSNFTLKIRSTKLEDSAMYFCASSERSGANYGYTFGSGTRLTVV.

This clone was seen a single time. CDR3: CASSPTGGEFTNYGYTF. CDR3 DNA: TGTGCCAGCAGCCCCACAGGGGGCGAGTTTACTAACTATGGCTACACCTTC. The chain uses TRBV7-2 and TRBJ1-2, with 9 bases matching TRBD1. Germline values: CDR1 SGHTA, CDR2 FQGNSA. CDR3 length equals 17 residues. Trimming at V came to 5 bases and at J to 0 bases, leaving 10 bases not matched to a gene.

This clone was seen only once. This rearrangement joins TRBV19 to TRBJ1-4; 7 positions agree with TRBD1. The CDR3 has 13 amino acids. V shed 4 bases, J shed 5 bases, and the junction held 1 base outside the gene matches. The germline gives CDR1 LNHDA, CDR2 SQIVND (reference sequence). CDR3 sequence (DNA): TGTGCCAGTAGTAGGGACAGCAATGAAAAACTGTTTTTT. This codes for CASSRDSNEKLFF. Using reference TRBV19 and TRBJ1-4 for the parts outside the CDR3, the full variable domain is DGGITQSPKYLFRKEGQNVTLSCEQNLNHDAMYWYRQDPGQGLRLIYYSQIVNDFQKGDIAEGYSVSREKKESFPLTVTSAQKNPTAFYLCASSRDSNEKLFFGSGTQLSVL.

In this sample, this clone turned up once. The chain joins TRBV27 to TRBJ2-5; possibly TRBD1 for D (6 bases). There are 13 residues in the CDR3. The ends were cut back, 6 bases at V and 2 bases at J, with 10 bases in the middle. The germline gives CDR1 MNHEY, CDR2 SMNVEV (reference sequence). CDR3 amino acids: CASSKGDQETQYF. CDR3 nucleotides: TGTGCCAGCAGCAAGGGGGATCAAGAGACCCAGTACTTC.

J is TRBJ2-4 and V is TRBV18; 7 nucleotides line up with TRBD1. Germline loops: CDR1 KGHSH, CDR2 LQKENI. J lost 7 bases, V lost 6 bases, and 12 bases had no gene match. The CDR3 spans 15 residues. CDR3 sequence (DNA): TGTGCCAGCTCCTCGACAGGGATCTCCCAGAACATTCAGTACTTC. This codes for CASSSTGISQNIQYF.

This chain uses TRBV24-1 with TRBJ2-3; tentative D call: TRBD1 (8 bases). Germline assignment: CDR1 KGHDR and CDR2 SFDVKD. CDR3 length equals 19 residues. V gave up 3 bases and J gave up 2 bases, with 23 bases separating them. DNA for the CDR3: TGTGCCACCAGTGATCCGAAAGGGGGGGGGACAGGACACACAGATACGCAGTATTTT. As protein: CATSDPKGGGTGHTDTQYF.

V usage is TRBV15 and J usage is TRBJ2-1; possible D gene TRBD2, 6 bases. There are 15 residues in the CDR3. Trimming stripped 6 bases from V and 1 base from J, with 13 bases between. Germline loops: CDR1 LNHNV, CDR2 YYDKDF (reference sequence). DNA for the CDR3: TGTGCCACCAGGATTACAGGAGGGTCCTACAATGAGCAGTTCTTC. This codes for CATRITGGSYNEQFF.

The V and J genes are TRBV21-1 and TRBJ2-7; the D segment call TRBD1 is taken from the table without a DNA check. TRBV21-1 is labeled a pseudogene. The CDR3 sequence is 16 residues long. This CDR3 reads CASSNGIRGPIYEQYF. CDR3 sequence (DNA): TGTGCCAGCAGCAATGGAATCAGGGGGCCGATCTACGAGCAGTACTTC.

The chain combines TRBV9 with TRBJ1-1; TRBD1 aligns across 10 bases. V dropped 1 base and J dropped 5; count of bases not matched to a gene: 2. The CDR3 spans 14 residues. Germline CDR1 SGDLS, CDR2 YYNGEE. CDR3 DNA sequence: TGTGCCAGCAGCGTACGGACAGGGGGGACTGAAGCTTTCTTT. Encoded protein: CASSVRTGGTEAFF.

The chain has TRBV7-9 and TRBJ2-7; 8 bases match TRBD1. CDR1 and CDR2 from the germline V gene are SEHNR and FQNEAQ (reference sequence). V was pared by 1 base and J by 0 bases, with 2 bases of the junction left unmatched. This CDR3 contains 15 residues. In DNA, the CDR3 is TGTGCCAGCAGCTTAGGGACAGGGAGCTCCTACGAGCAGTACTTC. It encodes CASSLGTGSSYEQYF. The whole variable domain, filled in from reference TRBV7-9 and TRBJ2-7, reads DTGVSQNPRHKITKRGQNVTFRCDPISEHNRLYWYRQTLGQGPEFLTYFQNEAQLEKSRLLSDRFSAERPKGSFSTLEIQRTEQGDSAMYLCASSLGTGSSYEQYFGPGTRLTVT.

The gene calls are TRBV3-1 (or the pseudogene TRBV3-2) and TRBJ1-4; 10 positions match TRBD1. This CDR3 comprises 14 residues. Germline CDR1 and CDR2: LGHDT and YNNKEL (reference sequence). The V segment lost 4 bases and the J segment 8 bases; nucleotides outside the gene matches: 4. In DNA, the CDR3 is TGTGCCAGCAGCCCATTGGGACAGGGGGAAAAACTGTTTTTT. It codes for CASSPLGQGEKLFF.

The rearrangement links TRBV5-6 to TRBJ1-1, with unresolved D. Per the germline V gene, CDR1 is SGHDT and CDR2 is YYEEEE. The CDR3 is 15 residues long. V dropped 0 bases and J dropped 0 bases, with 9 bases sitting between them. The CDR3 region has the DNA TGTGCCAGCAGCTTGGTGACGGGAATGAACACTGAAGCTTTCTTT. It specifies CASSLVTGMNTEAFF.

This rearrangement joins TRBV2 to TRBJ2-5; possibly TRBD1 for D (6 bases). The CDR3 is made up of 15 amino acids. Germline values: CDR1 SNHLY, CDR2 FYNNEI. Trimming shortened V by 5 bases and J by 4 bases, and 17 bases separated the two germline ends. In nucleotides, the CDR3 is TGTGCCAGCAGTTTCCGAGGACAGCGTGGAGAGACCCAGTACTTC. It encodes CASSFRGQRGETQYF.

The J gene is TRBJ2-1, the V gene TRBV2; TRBD1 matches at 10 bases. The CDR3 is 15 amino acids. Trimming took 3 bases from V and 4 from J; bases not matched to a gene: 3. Germline CDR1 reads SNHLY; CDR2 reads FYNNEI. The CDR3 spells CASSEGTGDYNEQFF. DNA of the CDR3: TGTGCCAGCAGTGAGGGGACAGGGGATTACAATGAGCAGTTCTTC.

The gene calls are TRBV7-2 and TRBJ1-1, with unresolved D. In germline, CDR1 is SGHTA, CDR2 FQGNSA. This CDR3 has 14 residues. Between the trimmed V and J ends, which lost 1 base and 1 base, there was a span of 7 bases. The CDR3 is CASSLDTANTEAFF. The CDR3 DNA sequence: TGTGCCAGCAGCTTAGACACAGCGAACACTGAAGCTTTCTTT. Variable domain in full (rest from reference TRBV7-2 and TRBJ1-1): GAGVSQSPSNKVTEKGKDVELRCDPISGHTALYWYRQSLGQGLEFLIYFQGNSAPDKSGLPSDRFSAERTGGSVSTLTIQRTQQEDSAVYLCASSLDTANTEAFFGQGTRLTVV.

V is TRBV27 and J is TRBJ1-1, with D possibly matching TRBD1 (6 bases). CDR1 is MNHEY and CDR2 is SMNVEV in the germline V gene (reference sequence). CDR3 length: 15 amino acids. The V end lost 4 bases, the J end lost 3 bases, and 15 bases lay between the germline ends. The CDR3 DNA sequence: TGTGCCAGCAGTTCGGTCAGGGGAAAGGACACTGAAGCTTTCTTT. Translation: CASSSVRGKDTEAFF.

The chain has TRBV5-1 and TRBJ1-1, with 10 nucleotides matching TRBD1. The CDR3 has 17 amino acids. Trimming at V came to 0 bases and at J to 4 bases, leaving 9 bases not matched to a gene. CDR1 and CDR2 from the germline V gene are SGHRS and YFSETQ. CDR3 nucleotide sequence: TGCGCCAGCAGCTTGGCCGGGACAGGGGAAAGGAGCACTGAAGCTTTCTTT. Translation gives CASSLAGTGERSTEAFF. Variable domain in full (rest from reference TRBV5-1 and TRBJ1-1): KAGVTQTPRYLIKTRGQQVTLSCSPISGHRSVSWYQQTPGQGLQFLFEYFSETQRNKGNFPGRFSGRQFSNSRSEMNVSTLELGDSALYLCASSLAGTGERSTEAFFGQGTRLTVV.

The CDR3 here is CASSPARAVNEAFF. CDR3 sequence (DNA): TGTGCCAGCAGCCCGGCCAGGGCCGTTAATGAAGCTTTCTTT. The genes are TRBV28 and TRBJ1-1; maybe TRBD1 (5 bases). The length of the CDR3 is 14 residues. V was pared by 6 bases and J by 7 bases, with 18 bases between. The germline V gene encodes CDR1 MDHEN and CDR2 SYDVKM.

The chain recombines TRBV18 with TRBJ2-5; unclear D gene. CDR1 KGHSH and CDR2 LQKENI come from the germline V gene. This CDR3 is built from 13 residues. V lost 3 bases and J 5 bases, leaving 10 bases between the germline ends. The CDR3 sequence is CASSPRLRETQYF. The CDR3 region has the DNA TGTGCCAGCTCACCGCGGCTACGGGAGACCCAGTACTTC.

The chain links TRBV5-1 to TRBJ2-3, with TRBD2 matching 9 bases. Germline V gene data show CDR1 as SGHRS and CDR2 as YFSETQ. J was trimmed by 5 bases and V by 0 bases; bases with no gene match: 10. This CDR3 has 17 amino acids. Written as DNA, the CDR3 is TGCGCCAGCAGCTTGGCCTTTGATGCGGGGGGGCAAGATACGCAGTATTTT. Translating it yields CASSLAFDAGGQDTQYF.